The 18 T cell receptor beta chains below all came from one sample that was sequenced in a study of control samples from healthy donors and cancer patients. Here immunoSEQ multiplex PCR was the method, and the copy in TCRdb shows in-frame clones only, minus some. Among some 150,000 clones listed, 94% were seen once. Sequenced material: blood. Every receptor here comes from a man aged 40-55 years in good health.

The gene calls are TRBV5-4 and TRBJ1-2; 12 nucleotides match TRBD1. The length of the CDR3 is 15 residues. Germline-derived CDR1 and CDR2 are SGHNT and YYREEE (reference sequence). With 4 bases clipped from V and 5 bases from J, the junction kept 6 bases outside the gene matches. DNA for the CDR3: TGTGCCAGCAGCGAACCGGGACAGGGGGCGTATGGCTACACCTTC. Its translation is CASSEPGQGAYGYTF.

The CDR3 DNA reads TGTGCCAGTAGTGATGGGACACGTCCTAATGAAAAACTGTTTTTT. Protein: CASSDGTRPNEKLFF. V usage is TRBV19 and J usage is TRBJ1-4; tentative D call: TRBD1 (6 bases). Deletions cut 5 bases from V and 3 bases from J, with 13 bases between. This CDR3 spans 15 amino acids. Germline values: CDR1 LNHDA, CDR2 SQIVND (reference sequence).

J is TRBJ1-2 and V is TRBV6-1, with D uncertain. The CDR3 consists of 13 residues. Trimming took off 3 bases at V and 4 bases at J, with 9 bases between the two ends. Germline-derived CDR1 and CDR2 are MNHNS and SASEGT. CDR3 sequence reads: CASSEAGPYGYTF. In nucleotides, the CDR3 is TGTGCCAGCAGTGAGGCAGGCCCCTATGGCTACACCTTC.

The chain has TRBV12-2 and TRBJ1-5; the D call of TRBD1 is as the table states it, not checked on the DNA. TRBV12-2 is marked as a pseudogene. This CDR3 spans 14 amino acids. The CDR3 bases are TGTGCAAGTCGGCTCAACCAGGGTAATCAGCCCCAGCATTTT. Protein: CASRLNQGNQPQHF.

V usage is TRBV7-2 and J usage is TRBJ2-2; 10 bases align to TRBD2. The ends lost 3 bases at V and 3 bases at J; junction bases unmatched: 4. The CDR3 totals 16 residues. Germline V gives CDR1 SGHTA, CDR2 FQGNSA. The CDR3 nucleotides read TGTGCCAGCAGCTTCAGCGGGAGGGCGGACACCGGGGAGCTGTTTTTT. It yields the protein CASSFSGRADTGELFF.

The rearrangement uses TRBV12-3 or TRBV12-4 and TRBJ1-4; D is possibly TRBD1 (6 bases). CDR3 size: 12 residues. V was pared by 7 bases and J by 10 bases, with 13 bases between. CDR3 amino acids: CASNTGRGKLFF. In DNA, the CDR3 is TGTGCCAGCAATACAGGGAGGGGAAAACTGTTTTTT.

This chain joins TRBV2 and TRBJ1-4; 9 bases align to TRBD1. Trimming cost V 5 bases and J 3 bases; bases outside gene matches: 22. This CDR3 has 21 residues. Germline assignment: CDR1 SNHLY and CDR2 FYNNEI. The CDR3 protein is CASSFFANRDRVPGSNEKLFF. In DNA, the CDR3 is TGTGCCAGCAGTTTTTTCGCAAACCGGGACAGGGTACCGGGGTCTAATGAAAAACTGTTTTTT.

The chain links TRBV5-6 to TRBJ2-7; no definite D call. V was pared by 0 bases and J by 6 bases, with 10 bases between. The germline V gene has CDR1 SGHDT and CDR2 YYEEEE. There are 13 residues in the CDR3. In DNA, the CDR3 is TGTGCCAGCAGCTTGGGGGCGGTAGGCGAGCAGTACTTC. It translates to CASSLGAVGEQYF.

Here the CDR3 reads CASRGKQGANEKLFF. CDR3 sequence (DNA): TGTGCCAGCAGGGGTAAACAGGGAGCTAATGAAAAACTGTTTTTT. The chain has TRBV7-3 and TRBJ1-4; the D gene is possibly TRBD1 (6 bases). Trimming left V 6 bases short and J 3 bases short, with 14 bases between. Germline V gives CDR1 SGHTA, CDR2 FQGTGA. The CDR3 runs 15 residues.

V is TRBV14 and J is TRBJ1-3; no definite D call. Germline CDR1 is SGHDN and CDR2 is FVKESK. The V gene lost 0 bases and the J gene lost 0 bases, with 9 bases spanning the gap. This CDR3 region has 16 residues. The CDR3 DNA reads TGTGCCAGCAGCCAAGAACCGTCGCGCTCTGGAAACACCATATATTTT. This encodes CASSQEPSRSGNTIYF.

The J gene is TRBJ1-2, the V gene TRBV5-4; D unclear. This CDR3 contains 13 residues. Germline V gene data show CDR1 as SGHNT and CDR2 as YYREEE (reference sequence). Between the trimmed V and J ends, which lost 1 base and 4 bases, there was a span of 8 bases. The CDR3 DNA reads as TGTGCCAGCAGCTTGAACCGTCTCTATGGCTACACCTTC. Translation gives CASSLNRLYGYTF. The whole variable domain, remainder taken from reference TRBV5-4 and TRBJ1-2, is ETGVTQSPTHLIKTRGQQVTLRCSSQSGHNTVSWYQQALGQGPQFIFQYYREEENGRGNFPPRFSGLQFPNYSSELNVNALELDDSALYLCASSLNRLYGYTFGSGTRLTVV.

The chain carries TRBV9 and TRBJ2-3; 9 nucleotides agree with TRBD2. The junction had 4 bases not matched to a gene; V was cut back by 0 bases and J by 2 bases. Germline values: CDR1 SGDLS, CDR2 YYNGEE. This CDR3 is 16 amino acids long. This CDR3 is CASSVGAGGYTDTQYF. Written as DNA, the CDR3 is TGTGCCAGCAGCGTAGGAGCGGGGGGCTACACAGATACGCAGTATTTT.

This chain connects TRBV19 to TRBJ2-1, with TRBD1 identical over 10 bases. V was clipped by 8 bases and J by 8 bases; unmatched bases: 12. Germline CDR1 reads LNHDA; CDR2 reads SQIVND (reference sequence). The CDR3 loop spans 15 amino acids. The CDR3 loop reads CASLPPGTGVHEQFF. The CDR3 bases are TGTGCCAGTTTGCCCCCCGGGACAGGGGTACATGAGCAGTTCTTC.

The rearrangement joins TRBV19 to TRBJ1-5; D uncertain. Trimming took 2 bases from V and 4 from J, leaving 12 bases between them. This CDR3 is built from 15 residues. Germline-derived CDR1 and CDR2 are LNHDA and SQIVND (reference sequence). The chain's CDR3 is CASSIIGDYNQPQHF. CDR3 coding DNA: TGTGCCAGTAGTATAATCGGGGATTATAATCAGCCCCAGCATTTT.

This rearrangement joins TRBV7-6 to TRBJ1-2, with TRBD1 identical over 8 bases. The V and J ends lost 4 bases and 7 bases, in that order; junction bases with no gene match: 17. CDR1 and CDR2 (germline): SGHVS, FNYEAQ. The CDR3 consists of 17 residues. This CDR3 is CASSSGTGDLRWAGYTF. Written as DNA, the CDR3 is TGTGCCAGCAGCTCCGGGACAGGAGACCTCAGGTGGGCTGGCTACACCTTC.

V usage is TRBV3-1 (or the pseudogene TRBV3-2) and J usage is TRBJ1-5; D is perhaps TRBD1 (5 bases). Germline V CDR1 and CDR2: LGHDT, YNNKEL (reference sequence). The CDR3 covers 18 residues. V dropped 0 bases and J dropped 2 bases, with 17 bases sitting between them. The CDR3 sequence is CASSQDSCGRVGNQPQHF. Here the CDR3 DNA reads TGTGCCAGCAGCCAAGATTCATGTGGCAGGGTTGGCAATCAGCCCCAGCATTTT.

The genes are TRBV28 and TRBJ2-7; unclear D gene. The CDR3 has 18 residues. Trimming shortened V by 6 bases and J by 0 bases, and 24 bases separated the two germline ends. From germline, CDR1 is MDHEN and CDR2 SYDVKM. The CDR3 nucleotides are TGTGCCAGCAGCCGTTGGATCGAGCCCCGACTCCGCTCCTACGAGCAGTACTTC. It is translated as CASSRWIEPRLRSYEQYF. Together with reference TRBV28 and TRBJ2-7, the CDR3 gives the full variable domain: DVKVTQSSRYLVKRTGEKVFLECVQDMDHENMFWYRQDPGLGLRLIYFSYDVKMKEKGDIPEGYSVSREKKERFSLILESASTNQTSMYLCASSRWIEPRLRSYEQYFGPGTRLTVT.

This rearrangement joins TRBV7-9 to TRBJ2-3, with TRBD2 matching over 12 bases. V shed 8 bases, J shed 4 bases, and the junction held 4 bases outside the gene matches. CDR1 is SEHNR and CDR2 is FQNEAQ in the germline V gene (reference sequence). The length of the CDR3 is 14 residues. The CDR3, as DNA: TGTGCCAGCCAACTAGCGGGAGGCCCAGATACGCAGTATTTT. Its translation is CASQLAGGPDTQYF.